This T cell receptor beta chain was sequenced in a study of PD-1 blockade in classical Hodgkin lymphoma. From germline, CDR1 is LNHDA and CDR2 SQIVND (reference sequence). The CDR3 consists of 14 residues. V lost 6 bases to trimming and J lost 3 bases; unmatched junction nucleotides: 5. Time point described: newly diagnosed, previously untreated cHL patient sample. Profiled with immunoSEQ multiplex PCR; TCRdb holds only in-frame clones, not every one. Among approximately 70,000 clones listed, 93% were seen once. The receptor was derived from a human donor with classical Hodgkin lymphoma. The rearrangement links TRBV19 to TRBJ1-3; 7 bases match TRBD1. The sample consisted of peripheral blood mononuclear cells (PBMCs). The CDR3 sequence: CASRKGTDGNTIYF. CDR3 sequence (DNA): TGTGCCAGTAGGAAAGGGACAGATGGAAACACCATATATTTT.